The rows below give T cell receptor beta chains drawn from one sample of a study of cytomegalovirus exposure and HLA in healthy donors. Assay: immunoSEQ multiplex PCR; the TCRdb copy retains only in-frame clones and omits some. The sample lists over 100,000 clones; 82% were seen once. Sequencing used PBMCs. The receptors come from a woman aged 50 to 60 in good health and CMV-seropositive. The CDR3 runs from the conserved cysteine through the conserved F or W. A D gene is named only where the DNA matches it firmly. Rows may omit the clone size; those that give it use once, few, many or a size class.

V,size,D,J,CDR3,DNA
TRBV6-1,.,.,TRBJ2-7,CAIGDLFSYEQYF,TGTGCCATCGGGGATCTCTTCTCCTACGAGCAGTACTTC
TRBV13,.,.,TRBJ2-3,CASSSFTDTQYF,TGTGCCAGCAGCTCATTCACAGATACGCAGTATTTT
TRBV10-3,.,TRBD2,TRBJ2-1,CATLGGEAGNEQFF,TGTGCCACCCTGGGGGGGGAGGCCGGGAATGAGCAGTTCTTC
TRBV7-9,.,.,TRBJ1-1,CASSLGGFQEAFF,TGTGCCAGCAGCTTAGGAGGTTTTCAGGAAGCTTTCTTT
TRBV5-6,.,.,TRBJ2-7,CASSLEGYEQYF,TGTGCCAGCAGCTTGGAGGGGTACGAGCAGTACTTC
TRBV30,.,.,TRBJ1-1,CAWSVLANTEAFF,TGTGCCTGGAGTGTGTTGGCGAACACTGAAGCTTTCTTT
TRBV2,once,TRBD1,TRBJ1-4,CASGQGSSNEKLFF,TGTGCCAGCGGACAGGGGTCAAGTAATGAAAAACTGTTTTTT
TRBV5-1,.,TRBD2,TRBJ2-1,CASSERDSYNEQFF,TGCGCCAGCAGCGAGCGGGACTCCTACAATGAGCAGTTCTTC
TRBV29-1,.,TRBD2,TRBJ2-1,CSVEGRPSSGEGPEEQFF,TGCAGCGTTGAAGGGAGGCCCTCTAGCGGAGAGGGCCCGGAGGAGCAGTTCTTC
TRBV4-2,.,TRBD2,TRBJ2-1,CASSQLLAGLNEQFF,TGTGCCAGCAGCCAATTGCTAGCGGGGCTAAATGAGCAGTTCTTC
TRBV5-1,.,TRBD2,TRBJ2-3,CASGRESDTQYF,TGCGCCAGTGGGAGGGAGTCAGATACGCAGTATTTT
TRBV4-1,.,TRBD1,TRBJ1-3,CASSQAFRGGNTIYF,TGCGCCAGCAGCCAGGCTTTCAGGGGGGGAAACACCATATATTTT
TRBV9,.,TRBD1,TRBJ1-2,CASRDRVSFGYTF,TGTGCCAGCAGAGACAGGGTCTCCTTTGGCTACACCTTC
TRBV28,.,.,TRBJ2-7,CASSTPSGSSYEQYF,TGTGCCAGCAGTACCCCTTCGGGGTCCTCCTACGAGCAGTACTTC
TRBV28,.,TRBD1,TRBJ1-2,CASSLGGQGRFYGYTF,TGTGCCAGCAGTTTAGGGGGACAGGGCCGCTTCTATGGCTACACCTTC
TRBV6-6,.,TRBD2,TRBJ2-7,CASSFQRESYEQYF,TGTGCCAGCAGTTTCCAGCGGGAATCCTACGAGCAGTACTTC
TRBV18,.,.,TRBJ2-5,CASSPGGTVVGETQYF,TGTGCCAGCTCACCAGGCGGGACAGTCGTCGGGGAGACCCAGTACTTC
TRBV30,.,.,TRBJ1-1,CAWSGETGNTEAFF,TGTGCCTGGAGTGGGGAGACAGGGAACACTGAAGCTTTCTTT
TRBV28,few,.,TRBJ1-5,CASSFYDRSNQPQHF,TGTGCCAGCAGTTTCTACGACAGAAGCAATCAGCCCCAGCATTTT
TRBV18,.,.,TRBJ1-4,CASSPTLTRGDEKLFF,TGTGCCAGCTCACCAACCCTGACTAGGGGCGATGAAAAACTGTTTTTT
TRBV6-1,.,.,TRBJ2-3,CASSDETHGEQYF,TGTGCCAGCAGTGACGAGACCCACGGAGAGCAGTATTTT
TRBV7-2,.,TRBD2,TRBJ2-1,CASSSQGLAGGEQFF,TGTGCCAGCAGCTCCCAGGGACTAGCGGGGGGGGAGCAGTTCTTC
TRBV29-1,.,.,TRBJ1-1,CTTRFGPNTEAFF,TGCACCACCCGTTTTGGGCCGAACACTGAAGCTTTCTTT
TRBV27,.,.,TRBJ1-5,CANSFRGVPGDHQPQHF,TGTGCCAACAGTTTCCGGGGGGTTCCAGGGGATCATCAGCCCCAGCATTTT
TRBV28,few,TRBD2,TRBJ2-7,CASSPLGLAGGGEQYF,TGTGCCAGCAGTCCCCTAGGACTAGCGGGGGGAGGCGAGCAGTACTTC